This TCR beta chain stems from a study of blood T cell repertoires in COVID-19 (TCRdb year 2020). Regarding the complete study: Samples from collaborators originated in the United States, Italy and Spain and spanned both the acute and convalescent phases of COVID-19. The prospective study material was composed of cDNA or gDNA derived from T cells, B-cell-depleted T cells, or PBMCs. Deeply sampled blood TCRbeta repertoires from subjects exposed to, actively infected with, or recovered from COVID-19 were included in the dataset. The repertoires were released in a freely available public database intended as a resource for research on the immune response to SARS-CoV-2. Samples were obtained from the ongoing ImmuneRACE study (first 160 participants) and from roughly 1,300 subjects provided by 6 global collaborators. The sample metadata nearly always contained a de-identified subject ID, COVID-19 status, age in years and sex. Where available, HLA class I and class II types were taken from metadata supplied by the sample provider and were not determined by assay-based typing. Beyond this particular receptor, the publication reports: Clinical and demographic metadata were provided uncurated, with the amount varying by source and participant.

The immunoSEQ Assay, a bias-controlled multiplex PCR, was used to amplify TCRbeta CDR3 regions from genomic DNA. The original pipeline was this. Within the assay, amplification of reference gene primers was used to estimate how many nucleated cells each sample contained. To quantify the absolute abundance of each unique TCRbeta CDR3 rearrangement, sequence reads were collapsed and filtered. Productive Simpson clonality was computed per sample as the square root of Simpson's diversity index over productive rearrangements. This is the immuneACCESS table as TCRdb keeps it, with only in-frame sequences that have V and J called. A part of the clones is gone; compared with another copy, unresolved V genes explain less than half, and the rest is unexplained. V and J calls and clone size follow that table, whereas D and trimming were derived from the DNA. The sample table holds roughly 100,000 clones, of which less than 90% were seen once. The top ten clones comprise 6% to 6.5% of the sample.

A remark on this clone: What antigen it recognizes has not been identified. Qualities for individual bases were not recorded, and no much larger clone is one base off.

The collaborating institutions used their own protocols to collect whole blood in K2EDTA tubes. For TCRbeta analysis, collaborators shipped samples in one of three forms: frozen whole blood, isolated PBMCs, or DNA extracted from either of those sample types. The sequenced material came from peripheral blood. The TCR comes from a human donor in a cohort sampled during active COVID-19.

The DNA sequence is as follows: TGCAGCGTCCTCCCGGGTTTTCAAAACGAGCAGTACTTC. It codes for CSVLPGFQNEQYF. This chain is built from TRBV29-1 and TRBJ2-7, with an unclear D gene assignment. Trimming costs V 6 bases and J 5 bases, and their ends lie 17 bases apart. CDR1 SQVTM and CDR2 ANQGSEA were looked up in the germline V gene. Including cysteine and phenylalanine, the CDR3 has 13 amino acids. Only the CDR3 part of the read is kept: 39 bases, read in frame from the first base.